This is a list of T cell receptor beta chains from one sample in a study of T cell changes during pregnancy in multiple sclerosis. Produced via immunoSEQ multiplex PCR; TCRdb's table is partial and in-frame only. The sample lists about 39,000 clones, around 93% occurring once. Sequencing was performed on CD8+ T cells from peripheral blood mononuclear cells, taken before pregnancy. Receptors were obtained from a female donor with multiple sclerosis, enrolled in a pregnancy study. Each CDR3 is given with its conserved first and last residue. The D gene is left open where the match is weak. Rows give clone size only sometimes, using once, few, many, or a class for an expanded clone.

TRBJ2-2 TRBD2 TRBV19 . CASSIWELAGFTGELFF TGTGCCAGTAGTATATGGGAACTAGCGGGGTTCACCGGGGAGCTGTTTTTT
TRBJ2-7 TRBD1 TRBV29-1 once CSVEGVWGQGSYEQYF TGCAGCGTTGAAGGAGTTTGGGGACAGGGGTCCTACGAGCAGTACTTC
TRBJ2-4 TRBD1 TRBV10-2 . CARYGTARAKNIQYF TGCGCCAGGTATGGGACAGCCAGAGCCAAAAACATTCAGTACTTC
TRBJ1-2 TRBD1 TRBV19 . CASSNPDRVINYGYTF TGTGCCAGTAGTAACCCTGACAGGGTGATTAACTATGGCTACACCTTC
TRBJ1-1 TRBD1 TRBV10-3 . CATTGQRNTEAFF TGTGCCACTACGGGACAGCGGAACACTGAAGCTTTCTTT
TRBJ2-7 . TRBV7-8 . CASSSTRVRTYEQYF TGTGCCAGCAGCTCAACCAGGGTAAGGACCTACGAGCAGTACTTC
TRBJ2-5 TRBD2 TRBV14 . CASSQDWTSGRRAETQYF TGTGCCAGCAGCCAAGATTGGACTAGCGGGAGGAGGGCAGAGACCCAGTACTTC
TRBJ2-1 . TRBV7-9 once CASSLAEPSKGGAAWEQFF TGTGCCAGCAGCTTAGCTGAGCCATCGAAGGGGGGGGCCGCATGGGAGCAGTTCTTC
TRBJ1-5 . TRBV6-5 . CASSYGQGNQPQHF TGTGCCAGCAGTTACGGGCAGGGGAATCAGCCCCAGCATTTT
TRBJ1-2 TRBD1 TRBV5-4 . CASSPGQGIYGYTF TGTGCCAGCAGCCCGGGACAGGGGATCTATGGCTACACCTTC
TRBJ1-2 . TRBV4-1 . CASTLTGVGYGYTF TGCGCCAGCACCCTAACCGGTGTCGGGTATGGCTACACCTTC
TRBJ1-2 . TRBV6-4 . CARRGVPGGYGYTF TGTGCCAGACGGGGGGTCCCGGGAGGCTATGGCTACACCTTC
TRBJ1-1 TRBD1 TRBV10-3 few CAITRQGNTEAFF TGTGCCATCACTCGACAGGGGAACACTGAAGCTTTCTTT
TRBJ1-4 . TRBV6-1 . CASEQNNEKLFF TGTGCCAGCGAACAGAATAATGAAAAACTGTTTTTT
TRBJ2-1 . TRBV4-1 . CASSPPGPRIEQFF TGCGCCAGCAGCCCTCCGGGTCCTAGGATTGAGCAGTTCTTC
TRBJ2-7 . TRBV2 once CASKIRLGGTYEQYF TGTGCCAGCAAAATACGGCTTGGGGGGACCTACGAGCAGTACTTC
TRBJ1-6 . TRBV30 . CAWSAAGTLTSGSPLHF TGTGCCTGGAGCGCAGCCGGGACACTCACCAGCGGCTCACCCCTCCACTTT
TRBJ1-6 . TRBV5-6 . CASSWNRESSYNSPLHF TGTGCCAGCAGCTGGAACAGGGAGAGCTCCTATAATTCACCCCTCCACTTT
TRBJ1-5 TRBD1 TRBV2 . CASSPRDRGLGNQPQHF TGTGCCAGCAGTCCCCGGGACAGGGGGCTGGGCAATCAGCCCCAGCATTTT
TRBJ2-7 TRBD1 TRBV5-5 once CASSGDSFYEQYF TGTGCCAGCAGCGGGGACAGTTTCTACGAGCAGTACTTC
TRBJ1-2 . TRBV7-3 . CASSLGSPTNYGYTF TGTGCCAGCAGCTTGGGCAGCCCGACTAACTATGGCTACACCTTC
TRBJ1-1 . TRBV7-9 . CASSLSNTEAFF TGTGCCAGCAGCTTATCTAACACTGAAGCTTTCTTT
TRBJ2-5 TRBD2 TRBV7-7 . CASSLSGGEQETQYF TGTGCCAGCAGCTTAAGCGGGGGGGAACAAGAGACCCAGTACTTC
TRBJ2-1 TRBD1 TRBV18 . CASSPPGQGDEQFF TGTGCCAGCTCACCACCGGGACAGGGGGACGAGCAGTTCTTC
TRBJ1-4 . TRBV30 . CAWSPREGRGEKLFF TGTGCCTGGAGTCCGAGGGAGGGGAGGGGTGAAAAACTGTTTTTT
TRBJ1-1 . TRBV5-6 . CASSSLLSSAFF TGTGCCAGCAGCTCGCTATTAAGTTCAGCTTTCTTT
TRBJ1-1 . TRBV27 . CASSLGGGTFF TGTGCCAGCAGTTTGGGGGGGGGAACTTTCTTT
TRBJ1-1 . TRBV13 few CASSLGQGGATEAFF TGTGCCAGCAGCTTAGGACAGGGTGGCGCGACTGAAGCTTTCTTT
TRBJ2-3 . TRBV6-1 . CASLIDLAADTQYF TGTGCCAGCCTAATTGATCTAGCCGCAGATACGCAGTATTTT
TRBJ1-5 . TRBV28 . CASSFQGIRHF TGTGCCAGCAGTTTTCAGGGGATTCGGCATTTT
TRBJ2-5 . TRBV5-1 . CASGDQGETQYF TGCGCCAGCGGCGACCAGGGAGAGACCCAGTACTTC
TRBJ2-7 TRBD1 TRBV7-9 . CASSPRTGNTYEQYF TGTGCCAGCAGCCCTCGGACAGGGAATACCTACGAGCAGTACTTC
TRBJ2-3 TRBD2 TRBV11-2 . CASNRLGGLAGRGDTQYF TGTGCCAGCAATCGACTTGGGGGACTAGCGGGAAGGGGTGATACGCAGTATTTT
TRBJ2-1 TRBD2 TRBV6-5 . CASTKNSGSVDEQFF TGTGCCAGCACCAAAAATAGCGGGAGTGTCGATGAGCAGTTCTTC
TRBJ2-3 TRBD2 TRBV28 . CASSLIGTRTRDTQYF TGTGCCAGCAGTTTAATTGGGACTAGAACTCGAGATACGCAGTATTTT
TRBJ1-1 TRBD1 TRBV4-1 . CASSPGGTAMNTEAFF TGCGCCAGCAGCCCCGGCGGGACAGCTATGAACACTGAAGCTTTCTTT
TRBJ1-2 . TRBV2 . CATRNGEDGYTF TGTGCCACCAGGAACGGGGAGGATGGCTACACCTTC
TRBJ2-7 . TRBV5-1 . CASSSSDREGYEQYF TGCGCCAGCAGCTCCTCGGACAGGGAGGGCTACGAGCAGTACTTC
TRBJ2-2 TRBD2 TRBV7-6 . CASSNRGGNTGELFF TGTGCCAGCAGCAACCGGGGGGGGAACACCGGGGAGCTGTTTTTT
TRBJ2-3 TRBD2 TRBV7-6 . CASSSPGTSGDVTDTQYF TGTGCCAGCAGCTCCCCCGGGACTAGCGGGGATGTCACAGATACGCAGTATTTT
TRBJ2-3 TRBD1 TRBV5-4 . CASSSAQGASGPTDTQYF TGTGCCAGCAGCTCCGCACAGGGGGCTAGCGGTCCCACAGATACGCAGTATTTT
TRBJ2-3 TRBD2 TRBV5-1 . CASSLALASGTLGDTQYF TGCGCCAGCAGCTTGGCCTTGGCTAGCGGGACGCTAGGGGATACGCAGTATTTT
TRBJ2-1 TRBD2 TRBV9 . CASSAGGSQSNEQFF TGTGCCAGCAGCGCGGGGGGGAGCCAGAGTAATGAGCAGTTCTTC
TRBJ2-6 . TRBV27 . CASSSNRATGANVLTF TGTGCCAGCAGTTCCAACAGGGCAACTGGGGCCAACGTCCTGACTTTC
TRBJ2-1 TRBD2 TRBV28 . CASSLGLAPHNEQFF TGTGCCAGCAGTTTGGGACTAGCGCCCCACAATGAGCAGTTCTTC
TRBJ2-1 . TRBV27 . CASSFLDRSNEQFF TGTGCCAGCAGTTTCTTGGACAGATCCAATGAGCAGTTCTTC
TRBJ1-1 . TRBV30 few CAWSVQLGRKNTEAFF TGTGCCTGGAGTGTACAACTGGGGAGGAAGAACACTGAAGCTTTCTTT
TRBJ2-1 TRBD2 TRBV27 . CASSTGTSGTGTYNEQFF TGTGCCAGCAGTACCGGGACTAGCGGGACAGGCACCTACAATGAGCAGTTCTTC
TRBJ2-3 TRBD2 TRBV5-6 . CASSLEGGGRAGDTQYF TGTGCCAGCAGCTTGGAGGGGGGCGGGAGGGCCGGAGATACGCAGTATTTT
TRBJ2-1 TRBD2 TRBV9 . CASSSYGTSGGLNEQFF TGTGCCAGCAGCTCCTACGGGACTAGCGGGGGCCTGAATGAGCAGTTCTTC
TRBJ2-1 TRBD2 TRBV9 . CASSVSQAGGRDNEQFF TGTGCCAGCAGTGTATCTCAAGCGGGAGGGCGCGACAATGAGCAGTTCTTC
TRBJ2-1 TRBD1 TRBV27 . CASSLIRDRGRNEQFF TGTGCCAGCAGTTTAATTAGGGACAGGGGACGCAATGAGCAGTTCTTC
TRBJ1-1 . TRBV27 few CASSLQEMNTEAFF TGTGCCAGCAGTTTACAGGAAATGAACACTGAAGCTTTCTTT
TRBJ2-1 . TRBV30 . CAWGGGATSDPSSDNEQFF TGTGCCTGGGGGGGCGGGGCAACTAGCGACCCGTCCAGTGACAATGAGCAGTTCTTC
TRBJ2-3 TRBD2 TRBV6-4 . CASSELAGATDTQYF TGTGCCAGCAGTGAGTTGGCGGGAGCCACAGATACGCAGTATTTT
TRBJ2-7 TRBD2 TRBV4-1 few CASSQGTSGRAYEQYF TGCGCCAGCAGCCAAGGGACTAGCGGGAGGGCCTACGAGCAGTACTTC
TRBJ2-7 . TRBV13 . CASSLGPREDSYEQYF TGTGCCAGCAGCTTAGGGCCCCGAGAGGACTCCTACGAGCAGTACTTC
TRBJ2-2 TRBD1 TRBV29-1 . CSAGQENTGELFF TGCAGCGCGGGACAGGAGAACACCGGGGAGCTGTTTTTT
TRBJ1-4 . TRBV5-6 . CASTFGGTNEKLFF TGTGCCAGCACCTTCGGAGGTACTAATGAAAAACTGTTTTTT